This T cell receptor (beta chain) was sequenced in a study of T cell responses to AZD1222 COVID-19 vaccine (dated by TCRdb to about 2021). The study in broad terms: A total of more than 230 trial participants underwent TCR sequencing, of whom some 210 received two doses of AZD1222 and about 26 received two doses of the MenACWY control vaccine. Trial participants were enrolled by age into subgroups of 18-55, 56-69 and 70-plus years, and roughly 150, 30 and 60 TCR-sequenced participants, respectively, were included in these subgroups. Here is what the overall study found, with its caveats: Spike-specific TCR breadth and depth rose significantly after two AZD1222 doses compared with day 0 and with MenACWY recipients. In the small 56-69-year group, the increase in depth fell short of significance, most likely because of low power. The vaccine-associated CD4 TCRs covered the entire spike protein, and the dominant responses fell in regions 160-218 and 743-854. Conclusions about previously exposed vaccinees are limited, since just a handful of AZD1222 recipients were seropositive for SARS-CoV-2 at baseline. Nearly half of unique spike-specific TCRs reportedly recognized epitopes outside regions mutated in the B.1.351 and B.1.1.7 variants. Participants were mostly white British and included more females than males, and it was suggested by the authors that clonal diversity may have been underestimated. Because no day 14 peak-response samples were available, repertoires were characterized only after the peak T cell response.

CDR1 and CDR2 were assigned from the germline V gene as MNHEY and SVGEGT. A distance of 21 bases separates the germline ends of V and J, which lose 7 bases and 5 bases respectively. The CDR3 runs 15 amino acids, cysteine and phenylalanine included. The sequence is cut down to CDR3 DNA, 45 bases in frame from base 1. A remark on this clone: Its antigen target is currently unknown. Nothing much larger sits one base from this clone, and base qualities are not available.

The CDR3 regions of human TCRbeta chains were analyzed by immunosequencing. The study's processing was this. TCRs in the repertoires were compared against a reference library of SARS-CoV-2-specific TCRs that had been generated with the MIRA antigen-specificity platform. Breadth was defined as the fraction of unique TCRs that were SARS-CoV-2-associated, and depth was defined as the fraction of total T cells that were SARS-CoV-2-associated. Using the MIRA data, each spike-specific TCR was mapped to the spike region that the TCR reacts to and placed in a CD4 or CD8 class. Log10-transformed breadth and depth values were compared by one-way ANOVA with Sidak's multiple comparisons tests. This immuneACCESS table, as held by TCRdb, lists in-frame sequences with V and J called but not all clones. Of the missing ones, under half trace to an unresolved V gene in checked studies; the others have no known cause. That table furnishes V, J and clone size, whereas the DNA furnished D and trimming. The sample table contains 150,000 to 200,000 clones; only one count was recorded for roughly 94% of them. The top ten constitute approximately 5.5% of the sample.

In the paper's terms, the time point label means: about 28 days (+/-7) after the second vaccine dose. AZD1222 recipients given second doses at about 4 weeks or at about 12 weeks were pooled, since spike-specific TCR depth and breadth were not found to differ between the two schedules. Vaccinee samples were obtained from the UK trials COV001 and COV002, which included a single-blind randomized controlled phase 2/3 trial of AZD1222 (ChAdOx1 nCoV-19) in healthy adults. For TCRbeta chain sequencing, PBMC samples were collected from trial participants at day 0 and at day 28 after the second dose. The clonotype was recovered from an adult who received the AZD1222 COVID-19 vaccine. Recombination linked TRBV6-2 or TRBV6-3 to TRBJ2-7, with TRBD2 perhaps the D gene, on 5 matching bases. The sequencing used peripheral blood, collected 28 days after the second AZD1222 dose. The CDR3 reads CASIPHTKGSDEQYF. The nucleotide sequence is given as TGTGCCAGCATCCCCCACACAAAAGGGAGCGACGAGCAGTACTTC.